A single sample is the source of the 23 T cell receptor beta chains below, sequenced in a study of blood T cell repertoires in COVID-19. Libraries were prepared by immunoSEQ multiplex PCR; TCRdb keeps only in-frame clonotypes and omits some of them. This table holds more than 400,000 clones, approximately 85% found once. The sample consisted of peripheral blood. The receptor set was obtained from a human donor in a cohort sampled during active COVID-19.

This clone showed up just a few times. V is TRBV28 and J is TRBJ2-1; D gene unclear. V was cut by 1 base and J by 3 bases, with 7 bases left in between. Germline CDR1 is MDHEN and CDR2 is SYDVKM. The CDR3 extends over 14 amino acids. The CDR3 here is CASSLLRGYNEQFF. CDR3 nucleotides: TGTGCCAGCAGTTTATTGAGAGGCTACAATGAGCAGTTCTTC.

J is TRBJ2-7 and V is TRBV6-1; D ambiguous. Germline V gene sequence: CDR1 MNHNS, CDR2 SASEGT. The CDR3 spans 13 residues. V was shortened by 0 bases and J by 2 bases, with 5 bases between the two germline ends. CDR3 in DNA: TGTGCCAGCAGTGAAGCCAGCGCCTACGAGCAGTACTTC. This sequence encodes CASSEASAYEQYF.

V gene TRBV5-6 combines with J gene TRBJ2-7, with D uncertain. V lost 2 bases, J lost 4 bases, and 10 bases lay in between. Germline V gene sequence: CDR1 SGHDT, CDR2 YYEEEE. This CDR3 has 13 residues. The CDR3 protein is CASSLLASYEQYF. Written as DNA, the CDR3 is TGTGCCAGCAGCTTACTTGCCTCGTACGAGCAGTACTTC.

The chain joins TRBV3-1 (or the pseudogene TRBV3-2) to TRBJ1-3; 10 bases line up with TRBD1. This CDR3 contains 15 residues. Germline trimming cut 3 bases from V and 3 bases from J; bases unmatched to any gene: 2. Germline V gene lookup returns CDR1 LGHDT and CDR2 YNNKEL (reference sequence). The CDR3 DNA reads as TGTGCCAGCAGCCAGACAGGGGGCTTTGGAAACACCATATATTTT. Translated, it gives CASSQTGGFGNTIYF.

This clone was counted between two and nine times. The CDR3 DNA follows: TGTGCCTGGAGTGGATCGACGGAGCAGCCCCAGCATTTT. Residues: CAWSGSTEQPQHF. This sequence joins TRBV30 and TRBJ1-5; no firm D call. The V gene's germline CDR1 is GTSNPN and CDR2 SVGIG (reference sequence). The CDR3 runs 13 residues. Trimming removed 1 base at V and 7 bases at J, with 11 bases between.

V and J are TRBV5-4 and TRBJ2-5, with D tentatively TRBD2 (6 bases). Trimming removed 1 base at V and 1 base at J, with 11 bases between. This CDR3 is built from 15 residues. The germline V gene encodes CDR1 SGHNT and CDR2 YYREEE (reference sequence). CDR3 DNA: TGTGCCAGCAGCTTGTCGGCGGGACCCCAAGAGACCCAGTACTTC. This gives the protein CASSLSAGPQETQYF.

The chain combines TRBV28 with TRBJ2-5; 12 bases map to TRBD1. The J segment lost 7 bases and the V segment lost 2 bases, leaving 8 bases of the junction unmatched. CDR1 and CDR2 from the germline V gene are MDHEN and SYDVKM. The CDR3 covers 16 residues. The CDR3 region is CASSLRGQGAVGTQYF. As DNA, the CDR3 is TGTGCCAGCAGTTTAAGGGGACAGGGGGCCGTTGGGACCCAGTACTTC. The full variable domain, completed using reference TRBV28 and TRBJ2-5, is DVKVTQSSRYLVKRTGEKVFLECVQDMDHENMFWYRQDPGLGLRLIYFSYDVKMKEKGDIPEGYSVSREKKERFSLILESASTNQTSMYLCASSLRGQGAVGTQYFGPGTRLLVL.

This chain connects TRBV6-2 or TRBV6-3 to TRBJ2-5; perhaps TRBD2 as D (5 bases). CDR1 MNHEY and CDR2 SVGEGT come from the germline V gene. The CDR3 loop spans 14 amino acids. The germline V and J ends were trimmed by 2 bases and 4 bases, with 11 bases remaining between them. CDR3 DNA sequence: TGTGCCAGCAGTTACGCGGGTATGCGAGAGACCCAGTACTTC. Translating it yields CASSYAGMRETQYF.

The V call is TRBV25-1, the J call TRBJ2-1, with 10 bases fitting TRBD2. CDR1 is MGHDK and CDR2 is SYGVNS in the germline V gene. The CDR3 covers 17 residues. Losses at the gene ends were 1 base for V and 6 bases for J; bases not matched to a gene: 9. This CDR3 reads CASSEWGPGLAFNEQFF. CDR3 coding DNA: TGTGCCAGCAGTGAATGGGGGCCGGGACTAGCGTTCAATGAGCAGTTCTTC.

This chain uses TRBV9 with TRBJ2-3; 7 nucleotides line up with TRBD2. Germline trimming cut 3 bases from V and 6 bases from J; bases unmatched to any gene: 7. Germline assignment: CDR1 SGDLS and CDR2 YYNGEE. CDR3 size: 14 residues. The CDR3 region is CASSDGLVHDTQYF. The CDR3, as DNA: TGTGCCAGCAGCGACGGACTAGTTCACGATACGCAGTATTTT.

The rearrangement joins TRBV2 to TRBJ1-2, with a tentative D call TRBD1 (5 bases). Trimming removed 8 bases from V and 0 bases from J, with 22 bases in between. The CDR3 runs 17 residues. Germline CDR1 and CDR2: SNHLY and FYNNEI. The CDR3 coding sequence is TGTGCCAGCCTTTACGAGCCAGGGCTCCAAGCTAACTATGGCTACACCTTC. It translates to CASLYEPGLQANYGYTF. Full variable domain (rest looked up from reference TRBV2 and TRBJ1-2): EPEVTQTPSHQVTQMGQEVILRCVPISNHLYFYWYRQILGQKVEFLVSFYNNEISEKSEIFDDQFSVERPDGSNFTLKIRSTKLEDSAMYFCASLYEPGLQANYGYTFGSGTRLTVV.

This chain joins TRBV10-3 and TRBJ2-3; 7 bases are a match to TRBD2. The CDR3 totals 16 residues. Per the germline V gene, CDR1 is ENHRY and CDR2 is SYGVKD. The junction had 4 bases not matched to a gene; V was cut back by 0 bases and J by 1 base. The CDR3 DNA reads as TGTGCCATCAGTGAGTCTGGGAGGGGACGCACAGATACGCAGTATTTT. As protein: CAISESGRGRTDTQYF.

The table lists this clone with a count of one. The genes are TRBV30 and TRBJ2-2; D uncertain. Germline V gene sequence: CDR1 GTSNPN, CDR2 SVGIG (reference sequence). The V end was cut by 0 bases, the J end by 5 bases, with 7 bases between. The CDR3 has 13 residues. The CDR3 loop reads CAWSVTETGELFF. As DNA, the CDR3 is TGTGCCTGGAGTGTAACAGAAACCGGGGAGCTGTTTTTT.

The chain is built from TRBV3-1 (or the pseudogene TRBV3-2) and TRBJ2-2, with TRBD2 as a possible D gene (5 bases). This CDR3 is 16 amino acids long. Per germline, CDR1 LGHDT and CDR2 YNNKEL (reference sequence). The V gene lost 4 bases and the J gene lost 1 base, with 13 bases spanning the gap. CDR3 bases: TGTGCCAGCAGCCCCCCTGCGGGTAGGAACACCGGGGAGCTGTTTTTT. This gives the protein CASSPPAGRNTGELFF.

On this clone itself: The same CDR3 is also encoded by other DNA sequences in this sample. V is TRBV4-1 and J is TRBJ1-5; TRBD1 agrees at 11 bases. Germline CDR1 is MGHRA and CDR2 is YSYEKL. V dropped 1 base and J dropped 4; count of bases not matched to a gene: 3. The CDR3 covers 16 residues. CDR3 residues: CASSQGGTGGNQPQHF. The CDR3, as DNA: TGCGCCAGCAGCCAAGGCGGGACAGGGGGAAATCAGCCCCAGCATTTT.

CDR3 region: CSVDRLTGANYGYTF. CDR3 sequence (DNA): TGCAGCGTTGATAGGTTAACGGGAGCTAACTATGGCTACACCTTC. V gene TRBV29-1 combines with J gene TRBJ1-2; D not certain. The CDR3 covers 15 residues. CDR1 and CDR2 (germline): SQVTM, ANQGSEA. V lost 3 bases, J lost 0 bases, and 14 bases lay in between.

On this clone itself: Other DNA sequences within the sample encode an identical CDR3. The V call is TRBV7-3, the J call TRBJ2-3; 10 bases agree with TRBD1. The ends lost 5 bases at V and 3 bases at J; junction bases unmatched: 5. CDR1 SGHTA and CDR2 FQGTGA come from the germline V gene. The CDR3 consists of 15 residues. The CDR3 spells CASSLRTGGTDTQYF. CDR3 in DNA: TGTGCCAGCAGCCTCCGGACAGGGGGTACAGATACGCAGTATTTT.

The chain uses TRBV28 and TRBJ1-1; D possibly corresponds to TRBD1 (6 bases). CDR3 length: 13 amino acids. CDR1 and CDR2 (germline): MDHEN, SYDVKM. With 2 bases removed from V and 5 bases from J, the gap between germline ends came to 9 bases. The CDR3, as DNA: TGTGCCAGCAGTTTAAGGGGGACGACTGAAGCTTTCTTT. Translated: CASSLRGTTEAFF.

V usage is TRBV7-3 and J usage is TRBJ2-3; TRBD2 is a possible D gene (6 bases). Trimming took off 1 base at V and 0 bases at J, with 11 bases between the two ends. The germline V gene encodes CDR1 SGHTA and CDR2 FQGTGA. The CDR3 extends over 16 amino acids. This CDR3 is CASSLMPGTSTDTQYF. In nucleotides, the CDR3 is TGTGCCAGCAGCTTAATGCCCGGGACTAGCACAGATACGCAGTATTTT.

As to this clone: Other nucleotide sequences in the sample specify the same CDR3. This chain connects TRBV19 to TRBJ2-2; possibly TRBD1 for D (5 bases). Per germline, CDR1 LNHDA and CDR2 SQIVND (reference sequence). V was trimmed by 2 bases and J by 0 bases, leaving 10 bases between them. The CDR3 consists of 16 residues. The CDR3 spells CASSILGAANTGELFF. The CDR3 nucleotides read TGTGCCAGTAGTATACTAGGGGCAGCGAACACCGGGGAGCTGTTTTTT.

Comment on this clone: At the DNA level, this CDR3 is encoded by other sequences in the same sample as well. This rearrangement joins TRBV19 to TRBJ1-5; D not certain. Germline V gene sequence: CDR1 LNHDA, CDR2 SQIVND (reference sequence). V was shortened by 6 bases and J by 4 bases, with 10 bases between the two germline ends. This CDR3 has 13 amino acids. The CDR3 protein is CASSGTVNQPQHF. The CDR3 region has the DNA TGTGCCAGTAGCGGCACAGTAAATCAGCCCCAGCATTTT.

The chain joins TRBV7-9 to TRBJ2-1, with TRBD2 matching over 10 bases. Germline-derived CDR1 and CDR2 are SEHNR and FQNEAQ (reference sequence). V dropped 5 bases and J dropped 0; count of bases not matched to a gene: 4. CDR3 length: 16 amino acids. CDR3 amino acids: CASSGLAGASYNEQFF. The CDR3, as DNA: TGTGCCAGCAGCGGTCTAGCGGGAGCCTCCTACAATGAGCAGTTCTTC.

The chain recombines TRBV19 with TRBJ1-4, with D perhaps matching TRBD1 (5 bases). Germline assignment: CDR1 LNHDA and CDR2 SQIVND (reference sequence). V was trimmed by 0 bases and J by 12 bases, leaving 14 bases between them. CDR3 length: 14 amino acids. CDR3 nucleotide sequence: TGTGCCAGTAGTATAGACGGTGGGGCTCGGGAACTGTTTTTT. Translated: CASSIDGGARELFF. The full variable domain, in which reference TRBV19 and TRBJ1-4 provide the parts outside the CDR3, is DGGITQSPKYLFRKEGQNVTLSCEQNLNHDAMYWYRQDPGQGLRLIYYSQIVNDFQKGDIAEGYSVSREKKESFPLTVTSAQKNPTAFYLCASSIDGGARELFFGSGTQLSVL.